The rows below give T cell receptor beta chains drawn from one sample of a study of CD8+CD57+ T cells in acquired aplastic anemia. Via MiXCR, TCRdb re-called the reads, giving one row per CDR3 protein. The data contain hundreds of thousands of distinct CDR3 sequences, around three fifths of them seen just once; the ten biggest clones take up 1.3%. The material sequenced was sorted CD4+, CD8+, or CD8+CD57+ T cells (not recorded which) from PBMCs. The receptors stem from a human donor with aplastic anemia. The CDR3 runs from the conserved cysteine through the conserved F or W. D genes are given only for firm matches. Clone size, where shown, is once, few, many, or a class for clones that have expanded.

size: few
J: TRBJ2-5
D: TRBD2
V: TRBV15
DNA: TGTGCCACCAGTTCTGGACTAGCGGCCACCGAAGAGACCCAGTACTTC
CDR3: CATSSGLAATEETQYF

size: few
J: TRBJ1-4
D: .
V: TRBV20-1
DNA: TGCAGTGCTGACAGGTTGCGAGAAAAACTGTTTTTT
CDR3: CSADRLREKLFF

size: .
J: TRBJ2-2
D: .
V: TRBV9
DNA: TGTGCCAGCAGCGTTTCGGACATCGGCACCGGGGAGCTGTTTTTT
CDR3: CASSVSDIGTGELFF

size: .
J: TRBJ2-2
D: TRBD2
V: TRBV7-8
DNA: TGTGCCAGCAGACCAGCGGGGGAGGCCGGGGAGCTGTTTTTT
CDR3: CASRPAGEAGELFF

size: many
J: TRBJ2-2
D: .
V: TRBV7-3
DNA: TGTGCCAGCAGCTTAAACCCGGGGAACAGCGGGGAGCTGTTTTTT
CDR3: CASSLNPGNSGELFF

size: .
J: TRBJ2-1
D: TRBD2
V: TRBV19
DNA: TGTGCCAGTAGTATGGGGACTAGCGGGGGGCCCTACAATGAGCAGTTCTTC
CDR3: CASSMGTSGGPYNEQFF

size: .
J: TRBJ1-6
D: .
V: TRBV20-1
DNA: TGCAGTGCTAGAACCGGGGCTATCAATAATTCACCCCTCCACTTT
CDR3: CSARTGAINNSPLHF

size: many
J: TRBJ1-1
D: .
V: TRBV9
DNA: TGTGCCAGCAGCGTGGGGAGGGGTGGGGAAGCTTTCTTT
CDR3: CASSVGRGGEAFF

size: .
J: TRBJ2-5
D: TRBD2
V: TRBV7-9
DNA: TGTGCCAGCAGCTTAGTAGCTAGGCTAGCGGGAGTATCAGAGACCCAGTACTTC
CDR3: CASSLVARLAGVSETQYF

size: .
J: TRBJ2-5
D: TRBD1
V: TRBV29-1
DNA: TGCAGCGCCTCAGGACAGGGGCATCAAGAGACCCAGTACTTC
CDR3: CSASGQGHQETQYF

size: .
J: TRBJ2-2
D: TRBD1
V: TRBV20-1
DNA: TGCAGTGCTAGTTCAGGACAGGGGAACACCGGGGAGCTGTTTTTT
CDR3: CSASSGQGNTGELFF

size: few
J: TRBJ1-2
D: .
V: TRBV3-1
DNA: TGTGTCAGCAGCCAAAGGGAACCGGGCTATGGCTACACCTTC
CDR3: CVSSQREPGYGYTF

size: .
J: TRBJ1-6
D: .
V: TRBV7-2
DNA: TGTGCCAGCAGCTTCTCTGGGGATTCACCCCTCCACTTT
CDR3: CASSFSGDSPLHF

size: .
J: TRBJ2-7
D: .
V: TRBV7-3
DNA: TGTGCCAGCAGCTTATTTGGGACAGCGGGCCCCCGCGAGCAGTACTTC
CDR3: CASSLFGTAGPREQYF

size: .
J: TRBJ2-7
D: .
V: TRBV7-9
DNA: TGTGCCAGCAGCTTAGGGGGCAGACCCTACGAGCAGTACTTC
CDR3: CASSLGGRPYEQYF

size: .
J: TRBJ2-5
D: TRBD2
V: TRBV7-2
DNA: TGTGCCAGCAGCTTAGCCCCTAGCGGGGGAGGGGAGACCCAGTACTTC
CDR3: CASSLAPSGGGETQYF

size: .
J: TRBJ2-3
D: TRBD2
V: TRBV20-1
DNA: TGCAGTGGATACCGGGAGGAAGGAGATACGCAGTATTTT
CDR3: CSGYREEGDTQYF

size: .
J: TRBJ2-4
D: TRBD1
V: TRBV7-9
DNA: TGTGCCAGCAGCCCAGACAGGGGGGATACCAAAAACATTCAGTACTTC
CDR3: CASSPDRGDTKNIQYF

size: .
J: TRBJ2-7
D: .
V: TRBV20-1
DNA: TGCAGTGCTACCGGGACACTGAGCTCCTACGAGCAGTACTTC
CDR3: CSATGTLSSYEQYF

size: .
J: TRBJ1-1
D: .
V: TRBV4-2
DNA: TGTGCCAGCAGCCAAGACAGGAGCACTGAAGCTTTCTTT
CDR3: CASSQDRSTEAFF

size: .
J: TRBJ1-3
D: .
V: TRBV6-6
DNA: TGTGCCAGCAGTACTGAGCTGTCAGTTGGGAAGAAAACCATATATTTT
CDR3: CASSTELSVGKKTIYF

size: .
J: TRBJ2-7
D: .
V: TRBV7-6
DNA: TGTGCCAGCAGTGTGGGGGCGGGTTACGAGCAGTACTTC
CDR3: CASSVGAGYEQYF

size: .
J: TRBJ1-4
D: .
V: TRBV9
DNA: TGTGCCAGCAGCCCTACACAAGGCCACGTAAATGAAAAACTGTTTTTT
CDR3: CASSPTQGHVNEKLFF

size: .
J: TRBJ1-6
D: .
V: TRBV27
DNA: TGTGCCAGCAGTTATAGTACAGGATATTCACCCCTCCACTTT
CDR3: CASSYSTGYSPLHF

size: .
J: TRBJ2-3
D: .
V: TRBV24-1
DNA: TGTGCCGCCAGTGATTCCGCACGTGAAGATACGCAGTATTTT
CDR3: CAASDSAREDTQYF

size: .
J: TRBJ1-2
D: TRBD1
V: TRBV5-6
DNA: TGTGCCAGCAGCTTGGACCGGGACAGGGATGGCTACACCTTC
CDR3: CASSLDRDRDGYTF

size: .
J: TRBJ2-3
D: TRBD2
V: TRBV7-9
DNA: TGTGCCAGCAGCTTAGGTCGGGGGGCAGATACGCAGTATTTT
CDR3: CASSLGRGADTQYF

size: .
J: TRBJ2-7
D: .
V: TRBV24-1
DNA: TGTGCCACCAGTGGGGGGGGCCACGAGCAGTACTTC
CDR3: CATSGGGHEQYF

size: many
J: TRBJ1-3
D: .
V: TRBV20-1
DNA: TGCAGTCTACTTGGGGGGGCCGGTGGAAACACCATATATTTT
CDR3: CSLLGGAGGNTIYF

size: .
J: TRBJ2-5
D: TRBD1
V: TRBV7-6
DNA: TGTGCCAGCAGCTTGGCCAGGGGGACGGTAGAGACCCAGTACTTC
CDR3: CASSLARGTVETQYF

size: .
J: TRBJ1-2
D: TRBD1
V: TRBV14
DNA: TGTGCCAGCAGCCCGACAGGGATGGATGGCTACACCTTC
CDR3: CASSPTGMDGYTF

size: many
J: TRBJ2-7
D: .
V: TRBV6-6
DNA: TGTGCCAGCAGTTACTCAGGACTACTCTACGAGCAGTACTTC
CDR3: CASSYSGLLYEQYF

size: .
J: TRBJ2-1
D: .
V: TRBV24-1
DNA: TGTGCCACCAGTGGTCCCGACGGGAGCTCCTACAATGAGCAGTTCTTC
CDR3: CATSGPDGSSYNEQFF

size: .
J: TRBJ2-7
D: TRBD2
V: TRBV6-5
DNA: TGTGCCAGCAGTCAAACTAGCGGGAGATGGAATGAGCAGTACTTT
CDR3: CASSQTSGRWNEQYF

size: .
J: TRBJ2-7
D: TRBD2
V: TRBV4-1
DNA: TGCGCCAGCAGCCACGCTACCGGGACTAGCGGGGGGGCCTCCTACGAGCAGTACTTC
CDR3: CASSHATGTSGGASYEQYF

size: once
J: TRBJ2-1
D: .
V: TRBV20-1
DNA: TGCAGTGCTCCTAACCCAGGGAGCTCCTACAATGAGCAGTTCTTC
CDR3: CSAPNPGSSYNEQFF

size: once
J: TRBJ1-1
D: .
V: TRBV19
DNA: TGTGCCAGTAGTATGGCAGGTGAAGCTTTCTTT
CDR3: CASSMAGEAFF

size: few
J: TRBJ2-7
D: TRBD1
V: TRBV5-1
DNA: TGCGCCAGCAGCGGGACAGGCGGGACCTACGAGCAGTACTTC
CDR3: CASSGTGGTYEQYF

size: many
J: TRBJ2-2
D: .
V: TRBV5-1
DNA: TGCGCCAGCAGCTTGAATAACAGGCTCACCGGGGAGCTGTTTTTT
CDR3: CASSLNNRLTGELFF

size: .
J: TRBJ1-1
D: TRBD1
V: TRBV7-3
DNA: TGTGCCAGCAGCTTAAACCCAGGGGGCACTGAAGCTTTCTTT
CDR3: CASSLNPGGTEAFF

size: .
J: TRBJ2-3
D: .
V: TRBV25-1
DNA: TGTGCCAGCAGTGAGGGGGGGCTCGGGTCAACGAGCACAGATACGCAGTATTTT
CDR3: CASSEGGLGSTSTDTQYF

size: .
J: TRBJ1-2
D: .
V: TRBV10-2
DNA: TGCGCCAGCAGCCCAAGGGATGCAGGGAGGACTAACTATGGCTACACCTTC
CDR3: CASSPRDAGRTNYGYTF

size: .
J: TRBJ1-5
D: .
V: TRBV20-1
DNA: TGCAGTGCAGGCCCGACAACAGGGCCTTTCTCTCATAGCAATCAGCCCCAGCATTTT
CDR3: CSAGPTTGPFSHSNQPQHF

size: many
J: TRBJ1-6
D: .
V: TRBV6-6
DNA: TGTGCCAGCAGTTACTCTCTACCTAGGGATTCACCCCTCCACTTT
CDR3: CASSYSLPRDSPLHF

size: .
J: TRBJ2-3
D: TRBD2
V: TRBV6-1
DNA: TGTGCCAGCAAAGTAGCGGGAGGGCCAGGCAATGAGCAGTATTTT
CDR3: CASKVAGGPGNEQYF

size: once
J: TRBJ2-1
D: .
V: TRBV7-3
DNA: TGTGCCAGCAGCTCGACACCGGGACTCGGGGGTTCCGCGCAGTTCTTC
CDR3: CASSSTPGLGGSAQFF

size: .
J: TRBJ2-1
D: TRBD2
V: TRBV7-3
DNA: TGTGCCAGCAGCCCCGGGACTAGCCTTGAGCAGTTCTTC
CDR3: CASSPGTSLEQFF

size: many
J: TRBJ1-4
D: .
V: TRBV5-1
DNA: TGCGCCAGCAAGCCCTCCGGGGCAACTAATGAAAAACTGTTTTTT
CDR3: CASKPSGATNEKLFF

size: .
J: TRBJ2-2
D: TRBD2
V: TRBV6-5
DNA: TGTGCCAGCAGTTACTCGATGGGGAGCGGGGGGGCCCCCGGGGAGCTGTTTTTT
CDR3: CASSYSMGSGGAPGELFF

size: many
J: TRBJ2-1
D: TRBD2
V: TRBV6-5
DNA: TGTGCCAGCAGCTACCGCACTAGCGGGAGCGCAAATGAGCAGTTCTTC
CDR3: CASSYRTSGSANEQFF

size: .
J: TRBJ2-1
D: .
V: TRBV4-1
DNA: TGCGCCAGCAGCCATCCAATAACCGGGCAGGAGCAGTTCTTC
CDR3: CASSHPITGQEQFF

size: once
J: TRBJ2-6
D: TRBD1
V: TRBV29-1
DNA: TGCAGCGTTGCATACAGGGGGAACCTAAGCTCTGGGGCCAACGTCCTGACTTTC
CDR3: CSVAYRGNLSSGANVLTF

size: many
J: TRBJ2-1
D: TRBD2
V: TRBV6-1
DNA: TGTGCCAGCATGATTAGCGGGAGGGCCCTTTACAATGAGCAGTTCTTC
CDR3: CASMISGRALYNEQFF

size: .
J: TRBJ1-4
D: .
V: TRBV19
DNA: TGTGCCAGTAGTCCAGGGAGTGAAAAACTGTTTTTT
CDR3: CASSPGSEKLFF

size: .
J: TRBJ1-2
D: TRBD1
V: TRBV6-5
DNA: TGTGCCAGCACGTTAGGGACAGGGTATGGCTACACCTTC
CDR3: CASTLGTGYGYTF

size: once
J: TRBJ2-3
D: TRBD2
V: TRBV9
DNA: TGTGCCAGCAGCGTAGGGGCTAGCGGGGGGGCTACGCAGTATTTT
CDR3: CASSVGASGGATQYF

size: .
J: TRBJ1-1
D: TRBD1
V: TRBV10-3
DNA: TGTGCCACCCAGACAGGGATGAACACTGAAGCTTTCTTT
CDR3: CATQTGMNTEAFF

size: .
J: TRBJ2-7
D: TRBD2
V: TRBV19
DNA: TGTGCCACGGGTAGCGGGACTGCCTACGAGCAGTACTTC
CDR3: CATGSGTAYEQYF

size: .
J: TRBJ2-7
D: .
V: TRBV2
DNA: TGCGCCAGCAGTGAATTTCCGGGCCGAGGGTACGAGCAGTACTTC
CDR3: CASSEFPGRGYEQYF